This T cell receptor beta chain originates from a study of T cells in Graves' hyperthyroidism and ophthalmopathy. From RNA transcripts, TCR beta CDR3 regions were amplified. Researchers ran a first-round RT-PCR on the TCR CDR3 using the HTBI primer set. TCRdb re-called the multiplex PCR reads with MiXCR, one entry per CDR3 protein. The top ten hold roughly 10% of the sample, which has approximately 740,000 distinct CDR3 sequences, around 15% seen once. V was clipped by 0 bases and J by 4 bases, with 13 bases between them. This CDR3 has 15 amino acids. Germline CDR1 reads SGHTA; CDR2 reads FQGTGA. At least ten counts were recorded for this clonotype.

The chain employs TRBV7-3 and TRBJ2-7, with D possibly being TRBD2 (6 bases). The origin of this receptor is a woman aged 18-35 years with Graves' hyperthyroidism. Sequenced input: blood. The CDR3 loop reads CASSLTGTSYYEQYF. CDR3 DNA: TGTGCCAGCAGCTTAACCGGAACTAGCTATTACGAGCAGTACTTC.